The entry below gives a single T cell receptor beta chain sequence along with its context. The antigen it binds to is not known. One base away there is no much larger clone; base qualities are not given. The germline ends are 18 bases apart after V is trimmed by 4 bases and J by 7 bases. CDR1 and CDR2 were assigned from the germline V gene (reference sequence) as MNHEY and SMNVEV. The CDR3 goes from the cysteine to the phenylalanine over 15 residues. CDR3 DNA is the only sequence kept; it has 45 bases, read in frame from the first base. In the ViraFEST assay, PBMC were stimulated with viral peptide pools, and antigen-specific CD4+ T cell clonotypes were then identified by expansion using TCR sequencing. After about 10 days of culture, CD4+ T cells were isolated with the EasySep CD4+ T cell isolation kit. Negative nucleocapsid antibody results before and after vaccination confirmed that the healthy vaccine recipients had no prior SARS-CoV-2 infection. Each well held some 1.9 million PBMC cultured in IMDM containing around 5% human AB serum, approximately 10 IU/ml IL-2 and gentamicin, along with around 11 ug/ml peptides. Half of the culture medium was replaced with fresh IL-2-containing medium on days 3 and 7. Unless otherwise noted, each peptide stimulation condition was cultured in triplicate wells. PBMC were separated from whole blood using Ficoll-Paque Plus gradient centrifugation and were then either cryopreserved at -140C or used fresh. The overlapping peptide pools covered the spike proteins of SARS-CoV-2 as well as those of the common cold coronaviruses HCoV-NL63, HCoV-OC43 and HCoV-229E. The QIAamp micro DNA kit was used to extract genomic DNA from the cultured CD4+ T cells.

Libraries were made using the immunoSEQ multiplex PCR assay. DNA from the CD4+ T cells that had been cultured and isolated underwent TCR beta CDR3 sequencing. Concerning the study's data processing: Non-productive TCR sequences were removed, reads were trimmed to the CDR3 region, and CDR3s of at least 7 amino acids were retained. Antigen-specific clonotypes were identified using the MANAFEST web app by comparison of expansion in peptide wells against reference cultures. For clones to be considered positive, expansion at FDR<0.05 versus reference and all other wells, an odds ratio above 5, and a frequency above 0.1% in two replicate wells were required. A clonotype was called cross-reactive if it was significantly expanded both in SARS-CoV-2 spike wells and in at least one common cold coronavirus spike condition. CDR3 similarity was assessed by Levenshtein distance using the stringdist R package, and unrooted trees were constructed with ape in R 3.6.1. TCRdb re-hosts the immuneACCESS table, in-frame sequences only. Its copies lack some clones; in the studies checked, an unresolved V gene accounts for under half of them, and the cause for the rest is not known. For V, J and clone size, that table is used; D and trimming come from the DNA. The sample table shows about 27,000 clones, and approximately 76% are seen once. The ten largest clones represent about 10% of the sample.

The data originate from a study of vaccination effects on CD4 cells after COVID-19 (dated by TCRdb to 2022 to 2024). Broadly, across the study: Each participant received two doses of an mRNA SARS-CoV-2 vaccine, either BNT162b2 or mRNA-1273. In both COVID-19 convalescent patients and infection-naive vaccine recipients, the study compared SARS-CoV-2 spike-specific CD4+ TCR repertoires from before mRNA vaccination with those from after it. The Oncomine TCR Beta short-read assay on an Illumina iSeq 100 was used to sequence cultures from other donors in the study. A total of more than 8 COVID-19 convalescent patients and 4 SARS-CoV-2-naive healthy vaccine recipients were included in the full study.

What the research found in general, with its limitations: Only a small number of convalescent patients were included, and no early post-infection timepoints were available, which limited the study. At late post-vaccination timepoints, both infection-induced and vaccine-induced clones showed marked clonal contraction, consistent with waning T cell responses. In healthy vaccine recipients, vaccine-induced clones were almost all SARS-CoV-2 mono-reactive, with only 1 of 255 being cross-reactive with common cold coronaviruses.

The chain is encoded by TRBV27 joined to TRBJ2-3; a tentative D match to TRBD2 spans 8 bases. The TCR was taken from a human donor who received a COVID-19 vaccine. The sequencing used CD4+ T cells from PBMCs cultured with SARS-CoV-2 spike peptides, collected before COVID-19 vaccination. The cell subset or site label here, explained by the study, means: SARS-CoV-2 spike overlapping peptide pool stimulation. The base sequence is TGTGCCAGCAGTTACAGGGGACTAGTCGATTATACGCAGTATTTT. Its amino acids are CASSYRGLVDYTQYF.